This T cell receptor (beta chain) appears in the sequencing data of a study of identical twins. Whole-study results and caveats: Fewer insertions were carried by abundant cord blood beta clonotypes, but none was seen in memory repertoires. Modelling underestimated the level of out-of-frame TCR alpha sharing observed in monozygotic twins.

MiXCR was run by TCRdb on the 5' RACE reads, yielding one entry per CDR3 protein. The sample has roughly 230,000 distinct CDR3 sequences; approximately 8.3% are singletons. This clonotype appeared many times. The target antigen is unknown. CDR3 size: 19 residues. Unmatched junction bases numbered 17, after V lost 7 bases and J lost 3 bases. Germline CDR1 is MNHEY and CDR2 is SMNVEV (reference sequence). Another study also made use of these data, one on yellow fever vaccine responses in identical twins.

This sequence originates from a young woman in good health. Source material: CD8+ T cells sorted from blood. The rearrangement joins TRBV27 to TRBJ2-3, with 12 bases identical to TRBD2. The CDR3 region has the DNA TGTGCCAGCACCCCCTCGGGGCTAGCGGGAGGGTACGGTACAGATACGCAGTATTTT. It encodes CASTPSGLAGGYGTDTQYF.